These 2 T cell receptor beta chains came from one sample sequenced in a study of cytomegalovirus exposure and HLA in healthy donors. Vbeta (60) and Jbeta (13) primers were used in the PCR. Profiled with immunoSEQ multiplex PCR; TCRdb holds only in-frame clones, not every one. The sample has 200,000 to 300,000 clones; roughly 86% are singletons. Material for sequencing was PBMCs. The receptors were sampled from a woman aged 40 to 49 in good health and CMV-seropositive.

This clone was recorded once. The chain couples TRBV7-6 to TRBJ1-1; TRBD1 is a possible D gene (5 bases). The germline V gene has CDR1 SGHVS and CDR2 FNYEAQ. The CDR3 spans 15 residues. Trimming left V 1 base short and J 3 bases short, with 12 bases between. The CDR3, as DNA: TGTGCCAGCAGCTTAGTCCCAGGGTTGGACACTGAAGCTTTCTTT. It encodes CASSLVPGLDTEAFF.

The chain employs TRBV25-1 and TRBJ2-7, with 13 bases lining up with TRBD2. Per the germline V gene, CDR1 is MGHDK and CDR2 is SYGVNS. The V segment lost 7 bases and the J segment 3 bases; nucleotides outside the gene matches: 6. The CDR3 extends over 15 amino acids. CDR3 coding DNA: TGTGCCAGCATAGGACTAGCGGGAGCGATCTACGAGCAGTACTTC. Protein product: CASIGLAGAIYEQYF.